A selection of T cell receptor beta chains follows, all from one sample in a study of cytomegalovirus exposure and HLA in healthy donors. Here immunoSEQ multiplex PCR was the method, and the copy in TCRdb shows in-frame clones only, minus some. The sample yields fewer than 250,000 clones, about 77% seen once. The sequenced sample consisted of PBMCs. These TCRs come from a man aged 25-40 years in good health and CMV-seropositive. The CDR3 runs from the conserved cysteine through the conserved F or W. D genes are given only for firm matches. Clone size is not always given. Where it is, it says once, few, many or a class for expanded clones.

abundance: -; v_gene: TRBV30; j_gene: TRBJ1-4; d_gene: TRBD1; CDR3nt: TGTGCCTGGACTGGGGGACAGGGGATTGAAAAACTGTTTTTT; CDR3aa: CAWTGGQGIEKLFF
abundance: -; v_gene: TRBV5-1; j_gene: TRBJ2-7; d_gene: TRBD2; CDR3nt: TGCGCCAGCAGCTTGGGACTAGCGGGGGCCTACGAGCAGTACTTC; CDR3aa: CASSLGLAGAYEQYF
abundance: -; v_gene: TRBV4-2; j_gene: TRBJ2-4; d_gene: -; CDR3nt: TGTGCCAGCAGCCAACAGGGGAACATTCAGTACTTC; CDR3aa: CASSQQGNIQYF
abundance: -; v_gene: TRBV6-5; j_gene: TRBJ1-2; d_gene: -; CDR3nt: TGTGCCAGCAGCCCCACGGGGGGCCTCTATGGCTACACCTTC; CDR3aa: CASSPTGGLYGYTF
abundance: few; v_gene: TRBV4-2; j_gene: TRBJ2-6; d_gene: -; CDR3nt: TGTGCCAGCAGCCAAGATGTCGGGGCTGGGGCCAACGTCCTGACTTTC; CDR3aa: CASSQDVGAGANVLTF
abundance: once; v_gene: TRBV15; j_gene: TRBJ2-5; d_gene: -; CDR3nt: TGTGCCACCAGCAGGACCCCTCGGAGTGAAGAGACCCAGTACTTC; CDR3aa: CATSRTPRSEETQYF
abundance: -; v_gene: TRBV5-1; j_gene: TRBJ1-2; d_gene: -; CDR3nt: TGCGCCAGCAGCTTGCAAGGGAGTCATCTTGGCTACACCTTC; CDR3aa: CASSLQGSHLGYTF
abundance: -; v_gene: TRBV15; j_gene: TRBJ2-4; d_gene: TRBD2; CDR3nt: TGTGCCACCAGCAGAGATAACGGGAGGGCCAAAAACATTCAGTACTTC; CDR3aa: CATSRDNGRAKNIQYF
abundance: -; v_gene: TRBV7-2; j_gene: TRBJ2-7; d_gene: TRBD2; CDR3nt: TGTGCCAGCAGCCCCTTCCTAGCGGGGGCCTACTACGAGCAGTACTTC; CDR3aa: CASSPFLAGAYYEQYF
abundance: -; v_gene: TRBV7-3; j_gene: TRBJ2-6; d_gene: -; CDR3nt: TGTGCCAGCAGCTTATCGGGGTCTGGGGCCAACGTCCTGACTTTC; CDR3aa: CASSLSGSGANVLTF
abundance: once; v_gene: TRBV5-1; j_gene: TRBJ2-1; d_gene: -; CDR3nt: TGCGCCAGCAGCTTGGGCCCGGTTGCGGGAAGCGGAAATGAGCAGTTCTTC; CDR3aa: CASSLGPVAGSGNEQFF
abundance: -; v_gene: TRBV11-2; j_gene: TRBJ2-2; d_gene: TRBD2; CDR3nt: TGTGCCAGCAGCTTAGGGTCCCGGACTAGCGGAAACACCGGGGAGCTGTTTTTT; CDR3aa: CASSLGSRTSGNTGELFF
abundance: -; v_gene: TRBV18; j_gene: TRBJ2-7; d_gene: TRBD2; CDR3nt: TGTGCCAGCTCACCATCCGGCAGCGGGGTCTCCGAGCAGTACTTC; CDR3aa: CASSPSGSGVSEQYF
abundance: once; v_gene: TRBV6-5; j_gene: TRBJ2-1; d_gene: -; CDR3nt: TGTGCCAGCAGTTACTCGGCCGCGGGGTCCTACAATGAGCAGTTCTTC; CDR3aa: CASSYSAAGSYNEQFF
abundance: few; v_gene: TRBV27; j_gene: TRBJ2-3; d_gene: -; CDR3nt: TGTGCCAGCAGTTCGCGGGGTCAGGGCACAGATACGCAGTATTTT; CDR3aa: CASSSRGQGTDTQYF
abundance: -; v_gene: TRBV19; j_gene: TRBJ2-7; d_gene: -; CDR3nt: TGTGCCAGTAGTAGTTCCGGTTCCCCTCCTTACGAGCAGTACTTC; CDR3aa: CASSSSGSPPYEQYF
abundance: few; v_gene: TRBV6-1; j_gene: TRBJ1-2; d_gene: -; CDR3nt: TGTGCCAGCAGTTCCCGGGGTGGGGGCTACACCTTC; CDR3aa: CASSSRGGGYTF
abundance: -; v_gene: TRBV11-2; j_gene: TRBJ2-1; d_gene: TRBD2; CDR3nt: TGTGCCAGCAGCTCACTTGTAAGGACTAGCGGGAGGAAGAATGAGCAGTTCTTC; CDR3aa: CASSSLVRTSGRKNEQFF
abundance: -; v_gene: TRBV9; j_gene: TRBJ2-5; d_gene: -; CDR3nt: TGTGCCAGCAGCGTATCCCTTCGGGGTTGGGAGACCCAGTACTTC; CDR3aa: CASSVSLRGWETQYF
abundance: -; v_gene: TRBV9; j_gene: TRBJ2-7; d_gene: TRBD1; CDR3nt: TGTGCCAGCAGCGTATTTGCCGACAGGGCGGACGAGCAGTACTTC; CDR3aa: CASSVFADRADEQYF
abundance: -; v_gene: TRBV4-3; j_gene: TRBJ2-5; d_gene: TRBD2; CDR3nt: TGCGCCAGCAGCCAAGCCCCGCCCGGACTAGCGGGGGGGCAGAGGGAGACCCAGTACTTC; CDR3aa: CASSQAPPGLAGGQRETQYF
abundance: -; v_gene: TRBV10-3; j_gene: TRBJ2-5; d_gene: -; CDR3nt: TGTGCCATCGGGAGCCCTCAAGAGACCCAGTACTTC; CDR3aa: CAIGSPQETQYF
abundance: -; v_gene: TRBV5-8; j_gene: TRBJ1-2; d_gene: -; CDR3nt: TGTGCCAGCAGCTTGAGGGGGTTGGACTATGGCTACACCTTC; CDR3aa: CASSLRGLDYGYTF
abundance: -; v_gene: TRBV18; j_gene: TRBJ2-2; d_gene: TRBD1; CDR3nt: TGTGCCAGCTCACCGAACAGGGACAGGAGGTCCGGGGAGCTGTTTTTT; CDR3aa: CASSPNRDRRSGELFF
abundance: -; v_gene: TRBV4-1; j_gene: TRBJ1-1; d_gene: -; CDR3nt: TGCGCCAGCAGCCAAGATGTAGGGGTTAACACTGAAGCTTTCTTT; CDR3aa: CASSQDVGVNTEAFF
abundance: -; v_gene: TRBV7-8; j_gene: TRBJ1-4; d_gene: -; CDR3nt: TGTGCCAGCAGCTTAAAGCGGCGGATAGTTAATGAAAAACTGTTTTTT; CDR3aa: CASSLKRRIVNEKLFF
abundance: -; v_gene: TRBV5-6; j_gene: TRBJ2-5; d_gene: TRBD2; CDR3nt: TGTGCCAGCAGCTGGGGGGGTAGGGAGACCCAGTACTTC; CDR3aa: CASSWGGRETQYF
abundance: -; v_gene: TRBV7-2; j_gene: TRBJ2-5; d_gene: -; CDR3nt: TGTGCCAGCACCAAGGGCAGGACTATGGGGACCCAGTACTTC; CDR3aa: CASTKGRTMGTQYF
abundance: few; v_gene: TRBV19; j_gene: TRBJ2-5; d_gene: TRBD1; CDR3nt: TGTGCCAGTTGGGACAGGTACCAAGAGACCCAGTACTTC; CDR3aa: CASWDRYQETQYF
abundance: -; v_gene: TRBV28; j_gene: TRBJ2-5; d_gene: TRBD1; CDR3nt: TGTGCCAGCAGTTCCCCCGGCGACAGGGGCCAGGAGACCCAGTACTTC; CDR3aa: CASSSPGDRGQETQYF
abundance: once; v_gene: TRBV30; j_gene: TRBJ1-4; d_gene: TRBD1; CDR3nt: TGTGCCTGGAGTGTAGGGGGGACAGTGCGAAAACTGTTTTTT; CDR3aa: CAWSVGGTVRKLFF
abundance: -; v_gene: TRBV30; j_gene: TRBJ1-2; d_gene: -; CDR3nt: TGTGCCTGGAACACCCAGGGGAAGAACTATGGCTACACCTTC; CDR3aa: CAWNTQGKNYGYTF
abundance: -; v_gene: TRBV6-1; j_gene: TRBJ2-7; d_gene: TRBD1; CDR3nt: TGTGCCAGCAGTAAGACAGGGGGTGAGATCCACGAGCAGTACTTC; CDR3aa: CASSKTGGEIHEQYF
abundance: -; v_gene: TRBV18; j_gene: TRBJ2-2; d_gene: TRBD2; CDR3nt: TGTGCCAGCTCACCCTCGGGAGGCAGGGAGCTGTTTTTT; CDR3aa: CASSPSGGRELFF
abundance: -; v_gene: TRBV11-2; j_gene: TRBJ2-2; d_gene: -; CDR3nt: TGTGCCAGCAGCTTAGAGACGGGTGGCGGGGAGCTGTTTTTT; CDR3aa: CASSLETGGGELFF
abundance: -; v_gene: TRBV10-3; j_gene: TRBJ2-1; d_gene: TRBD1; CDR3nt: TGTGCCATCAGTGATGGGCAGGACAGGCTCATCAATGAGCAGTTCTTC; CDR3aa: CAISDGQDRLINEQFF
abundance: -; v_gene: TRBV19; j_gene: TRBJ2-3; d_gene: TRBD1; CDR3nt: TGTGCCAGTAGTAGACAGGGGACGAGCACAGATACGCAGTATTTT; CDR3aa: CASSRQGTSTDTQYF
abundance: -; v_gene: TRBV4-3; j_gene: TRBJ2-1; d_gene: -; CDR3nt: TGCGCCAGCAGCCAAGGGGGCGGGACCGACGGTGAGCAGTTCTTC; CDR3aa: CASSQGGGTDGEQFF
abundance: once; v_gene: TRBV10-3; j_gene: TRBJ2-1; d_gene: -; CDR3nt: TGTGCCATCAGTGGAGGGCTAAGCTCCTACAATGAGCAGTTCTTC; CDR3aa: CAISGGLSSYNEQFF
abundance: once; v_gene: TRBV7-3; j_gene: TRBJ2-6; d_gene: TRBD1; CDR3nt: TGTGCCAGCAGCTTCCGACATGGTACAGGGGGCAGGTTAGGGGGGGCCAACGTCCTGACTTTC; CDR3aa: CASSFRHGTGGRLGGANVLTF
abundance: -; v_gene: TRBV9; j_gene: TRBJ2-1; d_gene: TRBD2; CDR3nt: TGTGCCAGCACCGGGGGGGGTGGGTCCTACAATGAGCAGTTCTTC; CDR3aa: CASTGGGGSYNEQFF
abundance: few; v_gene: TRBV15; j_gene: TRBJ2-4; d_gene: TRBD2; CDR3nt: TGTGCCACCAGCAATATAGCGGGAGGGAACATTCAGTACTTC; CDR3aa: CATSNIAGGNIQYF
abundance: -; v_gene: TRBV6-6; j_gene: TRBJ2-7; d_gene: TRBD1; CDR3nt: TGTGCCAGCAGTCCGACCTTGACAGGGGGCGAGCAGTACTTC; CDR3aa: CASSPTLTGGEQYF
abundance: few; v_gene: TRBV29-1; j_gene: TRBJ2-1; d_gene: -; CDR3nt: TGCAGCGTTGAACAGACTCGGCAGTTCTTC; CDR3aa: CSVEQTRQFF
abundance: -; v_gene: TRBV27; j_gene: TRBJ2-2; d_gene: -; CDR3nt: TGTGCCAGCAGTCCAAACACCGGGGAGCTGTTTTTT; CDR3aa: CASSPNTGELFF
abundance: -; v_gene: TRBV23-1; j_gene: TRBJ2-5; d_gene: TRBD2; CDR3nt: TGCGCCAGCAGTCAAAAAAGAAATCTAGCGGGAGGGGAAGAGACCCAGTACTTC; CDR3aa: CASSQKRNLAGGEETQYF
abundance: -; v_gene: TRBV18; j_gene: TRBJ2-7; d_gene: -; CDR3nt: TGTGCCAGCTCGACCCGGGACAAGCCCTACGAGCAGTACTTC; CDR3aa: CASSTRDKPYEQYF
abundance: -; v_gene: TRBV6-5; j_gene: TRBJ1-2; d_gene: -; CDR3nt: TGTGCCAGCAGGACAGGACTCTATGGCTACACCTTC; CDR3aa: CASRTGLYGYTF
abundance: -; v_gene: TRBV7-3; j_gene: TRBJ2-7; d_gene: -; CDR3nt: TGTGCCAGCAGCTCAGGGTCCAAACCGCCCTACGAGCAGTACTTC; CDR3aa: CASSSGSKPPYEQYF
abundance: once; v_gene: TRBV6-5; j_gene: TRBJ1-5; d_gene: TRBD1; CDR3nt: TGTGCCAGCAGCCAGGGGGTTGGAAATCAGCCCCAGCATTTT; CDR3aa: CASSQGVGNQPQHF
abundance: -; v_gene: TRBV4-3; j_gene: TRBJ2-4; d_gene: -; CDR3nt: TGCGCCAGCAGCCAAGATATAGAGGGCGGCACCAAAAACATTCAGTACTTC; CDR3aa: CASSQDIEGGTKNIQYF
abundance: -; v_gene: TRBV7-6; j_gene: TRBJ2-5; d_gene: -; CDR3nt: TGTGCCAGCAGCTTAGGGCCTGGCAGGGGTTCTGGGGAGACCCAGTACTTC; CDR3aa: CASSLGPGRGSGETQYF
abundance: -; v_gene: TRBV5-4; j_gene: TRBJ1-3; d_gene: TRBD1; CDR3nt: TGTGCCAGCAGGGAACAGGGGAGTTCTGGAAACACCATATATTTT; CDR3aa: CASREQGSSGNTIYF
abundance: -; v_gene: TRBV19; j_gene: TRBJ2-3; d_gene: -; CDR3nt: TGTGCCAGTAGTATAGACCCCACTAGGCAGATGAGCACAGATACGCAGTATTTT; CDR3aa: CASSIDPTRQMSTDTQYF
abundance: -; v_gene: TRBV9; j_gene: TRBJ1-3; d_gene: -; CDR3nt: TGTGCCAGCAGCGTAGCTTTAGCCGGCTCTGGAAACACCATATATTTT; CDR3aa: CASSVALAGSGNTIYF
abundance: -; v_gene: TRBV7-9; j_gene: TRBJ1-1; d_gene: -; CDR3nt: TGTGCCAGCAGCTTAGCTCCGGGAATGAACACTGAAGCTTTCTTT; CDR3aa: CASSLAPGMNTEAFF
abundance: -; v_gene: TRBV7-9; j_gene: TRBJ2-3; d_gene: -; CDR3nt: TGTGCCAGCAGCTATACGGACAGTCTCTCTTTAGATACGCAGTATTTT; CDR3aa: CASSYTDSLSLDTQYF
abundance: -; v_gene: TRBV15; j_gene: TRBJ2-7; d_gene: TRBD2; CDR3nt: TGTGCCACCGGGCCTAGCGGGATCCTCGAGCAGTACTTC; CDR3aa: CATGPSGILEQYF
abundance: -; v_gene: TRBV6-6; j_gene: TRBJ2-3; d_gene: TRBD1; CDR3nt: TGTGCCAGCAGGGGACAGGCAGAGGTCACAGATACGCAGTATTTT; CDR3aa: CASRGQAEVTDTQYF